This T cell receptor (beta chain) comes out of a study of cytomegalovirus exposure and HLA in healthy donors. Primers for the PCR totalled 60 Vbeta and 13 Jbeta. The repertoire was sequenced with immunoSEQ multiplex PCR; TCRdb's copy has only in-frame clones and lacks some. The sample has around 200,000 clones, over 75% seen once. The junction had 16 bases not matched to a gene; V was cut back by 5 bases and J by 8 bases. Per germline, CDR1 SGHTA and CDR2 FQGNSA. This CDR3 has 16 residues. The V call is TRBV7-2, the J call TRBJ1-2; 8 nucleotides match TRBD1. The receptor comes from a woman between 45 and 60 years old in good health and CMV-seronegative. Sequenced input: PBMCs. The CDR3 region is CASSTQRTGTRRGYTF. Written as DNA, the CDR3 is TGTGCCAGCAGCACACAACGGACAGGGACGAGGAGAGGCTACACCTTC. The entire variable domain, with the rest obtained from reference TRBV7-2 and TRBJ1-2, is as follows: GAGVSQSPSNKVTEKGKDVELRCDPISGHTALYWYRQSLGQGLEFLIYFQGNSAPDKSGLPSDRFSAERTGGSVSTLTIQRTQQEDSAVYLCASSTQRTGTRRGYTFGSGTRLTVV.